Sequencing of this T cell receptor beta chain was carried out in a study of human T cells and chemical hapten exposure. Study details: Donors were sensitized with 2% DPC on the upper inner arm. Patch tests put 0.01% DPC on the upper back, and the results were checked at 6 days.

The sample's time point: patch test 2, 6 weeks after DPC sensitization. Documented treatment: therapeutic diphenylcyclopropenone sensitization with weekly scalp DPC. Unique molecular identifiers were linked by the library to individual cDNA molecules. MiXCR, applied by TCRdb to the RACE reads, yields one record per CDR3 protein. The repertoire holds about 110,000 distinct CDR3 sequences, with about a tenth as singletons. CDR3 length: 16 amino acids. Germline CDR1 and CDR2: SEHNR and FQNEAQ (reference sequence). J lost 2 bases, V lost 3 bases, and 2 bases had no gene match. The receptor's source is a woman between 35 and 50 years old with alopecia areata. Some clones in this sample may be carry-over from other donors' samples. The sequences come from whole blood, collected in connection with sensitization to the hapten diphenylcyclopropenone (DPC). The V call is TRBV7-9, the J call TRBJ2-3; 13 nucleotides match TRBD2. The CDR3 DNA sequence: TGTGCCAGCAGCTTTACTAGCGGGGGGGCCACAGATACGCAGTATTTT. Its protein product is CASSFTSGGATDTQYF.